The present T cell receptor (beta chain) was sequenced within a study of blood T cells in healthy people across ages. Primers used in a second PCR of roughly 7 to 12 cycles were a sample-barcoded 5' primer and a J-beta primer mix. TCRdb re-analysed the 5' RACE reads in MiXCR, keeping a single row per CDR3 protein. This table holds some 1.5 million distinct CDR3 sequences, roughly 28% found once. The CDR3 is 14 residues long. The V gene's germline CDR1 is SGHTA and CDR2 FQGTGA. Of note for this clonotype: One junction end does not reproduce the germline sequence, and a read error may be involved.

The sample comprised blood. The V gene is TRBV7-3, the J gene TRBJ2-3; D not resolved. The origin of this receptor is a woman aged 25 to 39 in good health. The CDR3 is CVSSPRPGTDTQYF. CDR3 sequence (DNA): TGTGTCAGCAGCCCCCGCCCGGGCACAGATACGCAGTATTTT.